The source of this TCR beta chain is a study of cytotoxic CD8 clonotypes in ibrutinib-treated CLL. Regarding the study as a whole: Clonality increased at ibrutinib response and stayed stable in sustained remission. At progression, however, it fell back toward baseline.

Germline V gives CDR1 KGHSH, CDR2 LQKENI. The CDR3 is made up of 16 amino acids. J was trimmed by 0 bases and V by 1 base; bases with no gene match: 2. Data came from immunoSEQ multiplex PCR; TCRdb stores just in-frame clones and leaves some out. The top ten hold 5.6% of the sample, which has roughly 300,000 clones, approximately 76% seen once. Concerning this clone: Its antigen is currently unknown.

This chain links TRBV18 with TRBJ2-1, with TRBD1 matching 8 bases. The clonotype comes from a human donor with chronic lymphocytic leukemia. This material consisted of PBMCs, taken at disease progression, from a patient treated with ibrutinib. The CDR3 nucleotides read TGTGCCAGCTCACCACAAACAGGGGGCTCCTACAATGAGCAGTTCTTC. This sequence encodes CASSPQTGGSYNEQFF.